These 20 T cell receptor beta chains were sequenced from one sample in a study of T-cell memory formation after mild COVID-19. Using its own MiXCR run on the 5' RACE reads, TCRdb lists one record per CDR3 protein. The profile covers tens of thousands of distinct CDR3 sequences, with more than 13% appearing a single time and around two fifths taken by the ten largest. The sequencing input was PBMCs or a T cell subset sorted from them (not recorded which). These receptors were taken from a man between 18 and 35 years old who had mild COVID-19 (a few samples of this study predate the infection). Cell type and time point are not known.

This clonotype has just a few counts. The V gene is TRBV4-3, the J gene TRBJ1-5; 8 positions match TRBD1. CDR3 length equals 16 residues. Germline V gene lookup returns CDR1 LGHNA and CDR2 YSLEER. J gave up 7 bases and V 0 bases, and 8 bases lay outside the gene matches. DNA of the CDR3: TGCGCCAGCAGCCAAGATCCGGGACAGGAGGGACAGCCCCAGCATTTT. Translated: CASSQDPGQEGQPQHF.

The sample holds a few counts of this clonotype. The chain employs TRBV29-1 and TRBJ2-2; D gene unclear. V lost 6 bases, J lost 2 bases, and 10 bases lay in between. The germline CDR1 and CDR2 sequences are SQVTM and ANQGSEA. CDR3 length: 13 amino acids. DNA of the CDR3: TGCAGCGTCCGAGACGGAAACACCGGGGAGCTGTTTTTT. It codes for CSVRDGNTGELFF.

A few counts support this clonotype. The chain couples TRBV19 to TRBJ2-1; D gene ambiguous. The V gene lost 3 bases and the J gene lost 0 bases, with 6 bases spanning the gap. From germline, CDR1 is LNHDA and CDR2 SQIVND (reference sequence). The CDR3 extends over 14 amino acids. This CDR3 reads CASSILPSYNEQFF. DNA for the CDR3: TGTGCCAGTAGTATTTTACCCTCCTACAATGAGCAGTTCTTC.

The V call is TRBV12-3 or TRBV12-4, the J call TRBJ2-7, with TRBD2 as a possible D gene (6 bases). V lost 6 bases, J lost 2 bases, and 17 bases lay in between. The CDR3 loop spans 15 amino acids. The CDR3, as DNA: TGTGCCAGCAGCCCGGGGGAGGCTTTTACCTACGAGCAGTACGTC. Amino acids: CASSPGEAFTYEQYV.

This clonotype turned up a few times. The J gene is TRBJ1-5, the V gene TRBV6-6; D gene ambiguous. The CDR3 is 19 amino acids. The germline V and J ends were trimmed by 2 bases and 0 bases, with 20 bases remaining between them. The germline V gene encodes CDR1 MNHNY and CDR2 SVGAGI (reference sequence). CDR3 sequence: CASSYVRALRIYSNQPQHF. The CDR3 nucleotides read TGTGCCAGCAGTTACGTTCGGGCCCTCCGAATCTATAGCAATCAGCCCCAGCATTTT.

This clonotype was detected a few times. This CDR3 reads CASSSDPGSNEKLFF. In DNA, the CDR3 is TGCGCCAGCAGCTCTGACCCAGGCTCTAATGAAAAACTGTTTTTT. This rearrangement joins TRBV5-1 to TRBJ1-4; no firm D call. Germline assignment: CDR1 SGHRS and CDR2 YFSETQ. Trimming pared 3 bases from V and 3 bases from J, leaving 12 bases between. The CDR3 has 15 amino acids.

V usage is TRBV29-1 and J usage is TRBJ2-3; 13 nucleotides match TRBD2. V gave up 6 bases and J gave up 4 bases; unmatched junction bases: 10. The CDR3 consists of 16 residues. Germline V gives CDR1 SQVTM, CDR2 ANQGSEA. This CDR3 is CSVVLAGGPVSDTQYF. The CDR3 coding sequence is TGCAGCGTCGTACTAGCGGGGGGGCCTGTATCAGATACGCAGTATTTT.

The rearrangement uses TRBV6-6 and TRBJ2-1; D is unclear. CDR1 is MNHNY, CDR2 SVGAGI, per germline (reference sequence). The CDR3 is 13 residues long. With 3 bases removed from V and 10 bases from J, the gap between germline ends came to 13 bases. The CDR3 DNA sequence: TGTGCCAGCAGTTATGGGTATCTCATCGAGCAGTTCTTC. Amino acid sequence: CASSYGYLIEQFF.

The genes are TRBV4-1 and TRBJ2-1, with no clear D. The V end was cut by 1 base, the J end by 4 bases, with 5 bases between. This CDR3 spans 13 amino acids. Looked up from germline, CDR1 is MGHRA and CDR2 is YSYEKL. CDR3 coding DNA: TGCGCCAGCAGCCAAGTACTTTACAATGAGCAGTTCTTC. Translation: CASSQVLYNEQFF.

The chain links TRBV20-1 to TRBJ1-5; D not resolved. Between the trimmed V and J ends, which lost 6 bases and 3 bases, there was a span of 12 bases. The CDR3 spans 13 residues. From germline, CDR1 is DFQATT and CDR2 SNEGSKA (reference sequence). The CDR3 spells CSAADEPNQPQHF. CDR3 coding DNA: TGCAGTGCCGCCGACGAGCCCAATCAGCCCCAGCATTTT.

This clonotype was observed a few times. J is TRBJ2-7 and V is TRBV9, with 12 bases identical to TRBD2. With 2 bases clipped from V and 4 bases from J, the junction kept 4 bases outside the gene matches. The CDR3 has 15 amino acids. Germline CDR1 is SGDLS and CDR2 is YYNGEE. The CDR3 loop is CASSVLAGGPYEQYF. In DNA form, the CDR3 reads TGTGCCAGCAGCGTCCTAGCGGGGGGGCCATACGAGCAGTACTTC.

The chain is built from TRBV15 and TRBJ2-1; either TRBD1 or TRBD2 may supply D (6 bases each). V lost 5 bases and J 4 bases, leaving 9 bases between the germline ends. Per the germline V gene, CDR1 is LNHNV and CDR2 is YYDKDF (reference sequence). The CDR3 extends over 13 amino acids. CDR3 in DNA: TGTGCCACCAGCGGGGGGCCGTACAATGAGCAGTTCTTC. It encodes CATSGGPYNEQFF.

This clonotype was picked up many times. CDR3 amino acids: CASGGEGFRTEAFF. The DNA of the CDR3 is TGTGCCAGCGGGGGAGAGGGGTTTAGGACTGAAGCTTTCTTT. This chain connects TRBV9 to TRBJ1-1, with a weak D call TRBD1 (5 bases). Between the trimmed V and J ends, which lost 7 bases and 5 bases, there was a span of 18 bases. This CDR3 region has 14 residues. CDR1 is SGDLS and CDR2 is YYNGEE in the germline V gene.

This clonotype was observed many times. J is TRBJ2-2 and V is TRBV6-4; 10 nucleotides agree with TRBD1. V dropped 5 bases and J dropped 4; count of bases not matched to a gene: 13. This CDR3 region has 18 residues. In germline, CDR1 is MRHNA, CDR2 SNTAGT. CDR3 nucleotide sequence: TGTGCCAGCAGTCCTCTTGGAACCCGGGACAGGGGCACCGGGGAGCTGTTTTTT. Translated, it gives CASSPLGTRDRGTGELFF.

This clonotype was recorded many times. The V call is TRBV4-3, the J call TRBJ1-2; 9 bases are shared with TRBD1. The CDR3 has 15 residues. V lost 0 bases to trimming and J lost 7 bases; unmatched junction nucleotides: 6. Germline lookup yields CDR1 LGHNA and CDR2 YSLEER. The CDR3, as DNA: TGCGCCAGCAGCCAAGAGAGGACAGGGGTAATTGGCTACACCTTC. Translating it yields CASSQERTGVIGYTF.

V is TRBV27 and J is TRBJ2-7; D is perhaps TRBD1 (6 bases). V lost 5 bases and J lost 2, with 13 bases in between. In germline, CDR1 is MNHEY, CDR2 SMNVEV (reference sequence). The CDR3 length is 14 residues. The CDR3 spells CASSPTGSPYEQYF. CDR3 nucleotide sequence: TGTGCCAGCAGTCCCACAGGGTCTCCCTACGAGCAGTACTTC.

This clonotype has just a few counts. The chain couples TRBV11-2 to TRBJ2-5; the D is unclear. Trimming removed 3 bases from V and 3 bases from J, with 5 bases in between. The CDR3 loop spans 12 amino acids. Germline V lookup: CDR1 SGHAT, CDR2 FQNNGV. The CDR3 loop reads CASSLYEETQYF. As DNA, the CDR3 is TGTGCCAGCAGCTTGTACGAAGAGACCCAGTACTTC.

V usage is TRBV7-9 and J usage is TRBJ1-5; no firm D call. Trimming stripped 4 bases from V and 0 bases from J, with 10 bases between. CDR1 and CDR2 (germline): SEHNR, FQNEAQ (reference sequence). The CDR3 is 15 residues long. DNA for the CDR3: TGTGCCAGCAGCTCTGCAGACCATAGCAATCAGCCCCAGCATTTT. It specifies CASSSADHSNQPQHF. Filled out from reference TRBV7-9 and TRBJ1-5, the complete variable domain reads DTGVSQNPRHKITKRGQNVTFRCDPISEHNRLYWYRQTLGQGPEFLTYFQNEAQLEKSRLLSDRFSAERPKGSFSTLEIQRTEQGDSAMYLCASSSADHSNQPQHFGDGTRLSIL.

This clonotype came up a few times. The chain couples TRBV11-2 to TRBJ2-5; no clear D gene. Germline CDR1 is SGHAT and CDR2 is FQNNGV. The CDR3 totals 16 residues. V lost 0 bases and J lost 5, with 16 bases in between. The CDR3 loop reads CASSLDRLTDRETQYF. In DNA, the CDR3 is TGTGCCAGCAGCTTAGATCGCTTGACGGATCGGGAGACCCAGTACTTC.

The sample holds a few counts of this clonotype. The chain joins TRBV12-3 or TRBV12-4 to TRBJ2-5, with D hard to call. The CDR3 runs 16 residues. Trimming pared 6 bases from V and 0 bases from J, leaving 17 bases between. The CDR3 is CASSKYAAAYQETQYF. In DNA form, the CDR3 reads TGTGCCAGCAGCAAATATGCCGCGGCGTACCAAGAGACCCAGTACTTC.